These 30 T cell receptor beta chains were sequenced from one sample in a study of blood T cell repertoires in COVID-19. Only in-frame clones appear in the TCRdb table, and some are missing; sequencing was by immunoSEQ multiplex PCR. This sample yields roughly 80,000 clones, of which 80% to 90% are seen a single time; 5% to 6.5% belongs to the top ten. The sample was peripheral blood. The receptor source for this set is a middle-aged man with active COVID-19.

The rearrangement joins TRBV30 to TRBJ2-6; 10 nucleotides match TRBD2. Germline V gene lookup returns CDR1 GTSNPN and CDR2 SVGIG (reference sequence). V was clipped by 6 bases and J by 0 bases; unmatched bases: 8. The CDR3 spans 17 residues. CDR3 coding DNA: TGTGCCTGTCCCACTAGCGGGGTACTCTCTGGGGCCAACGTCCTGACTTTC. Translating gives CACPTSGVLSGANVLTF.

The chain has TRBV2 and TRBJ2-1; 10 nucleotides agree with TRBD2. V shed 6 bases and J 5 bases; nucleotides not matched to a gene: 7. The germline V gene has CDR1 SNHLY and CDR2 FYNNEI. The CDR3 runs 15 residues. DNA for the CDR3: TGTGCCAGCAGAGAGTTAGCGGGAGGACACAATGAGCAGTTCTTC. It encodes CASRELAGGHNEQFF.

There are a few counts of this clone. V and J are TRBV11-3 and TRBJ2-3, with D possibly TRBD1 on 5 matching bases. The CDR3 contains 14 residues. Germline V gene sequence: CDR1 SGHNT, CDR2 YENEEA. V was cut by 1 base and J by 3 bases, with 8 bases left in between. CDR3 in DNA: TGTGCCAGCAGCTTAGTAGCAGGGACAGATACGCAGTATTTT. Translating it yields CASSLVAGTDTQYF.

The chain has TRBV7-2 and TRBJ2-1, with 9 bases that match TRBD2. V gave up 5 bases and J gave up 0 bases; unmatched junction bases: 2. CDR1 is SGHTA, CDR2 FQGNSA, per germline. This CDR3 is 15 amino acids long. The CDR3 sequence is CASSRSGSSYNEQFF. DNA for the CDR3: TGTGCCAGCAGCCGTAGCGGGAGCTCCTACAATGAGCAGTTCTTC.

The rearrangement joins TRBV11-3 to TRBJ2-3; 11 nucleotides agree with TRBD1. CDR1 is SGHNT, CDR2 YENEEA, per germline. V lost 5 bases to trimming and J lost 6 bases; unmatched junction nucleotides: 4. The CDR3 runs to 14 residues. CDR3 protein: CASSPGTGGDTQYF. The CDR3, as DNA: TGTGCCAGCAGCCCTGGGACAGGGGGTGATACGCAGTATTTT.

The CDR3 reads CASTSGRAYEQYF. The CDR3 DNA sequence: TGTGCCAGCACTAGCGGGAGGGCCTACGAGCAGTACTTC. This chain connects TRBV12-3 or TRBV12-4 to TRBJ2-7, with TRBD2 matching 12 bases. With 7 bases clipped from V and 2 bases from J, the junction kept 0 bases outside the gene matches. The length of the CDR3 is 13 residues.

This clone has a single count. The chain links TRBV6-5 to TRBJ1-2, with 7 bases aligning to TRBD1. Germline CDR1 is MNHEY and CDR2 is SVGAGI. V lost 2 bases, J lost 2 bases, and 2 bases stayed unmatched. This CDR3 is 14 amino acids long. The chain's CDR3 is CASSYGTANYGYTF. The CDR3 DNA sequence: TGTGCCAGCAGTTACGGGACAGCGAACTATGGCTACACCTTC.

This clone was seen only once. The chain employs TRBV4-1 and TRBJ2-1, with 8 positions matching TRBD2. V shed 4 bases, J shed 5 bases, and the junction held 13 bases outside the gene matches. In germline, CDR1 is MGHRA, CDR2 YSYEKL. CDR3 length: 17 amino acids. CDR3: CASSPRALAGSHNEQFF. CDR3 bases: TGCGCCAGCAGCCCCCGGGCCCTAGCGGGTTCCCACAATGAGCAGTTCTTC.

CDR3: CSVLLGAGQTEAFF. CDR3 nucleotide sequence: TGCAGCGTTTTATTGGGGGCAGGGCAAACTGAAGCTTTCTTT. V is TRBV29-1 and J is TRBJ1-1, with TRBD1 as a possible D gene (6 bases). The CDR3 is 14 residues long. Germline-derived CDR1 and CDR2 are SQVTM and ANQGSEA. Trimming removed 5 bases from V and 5 bases from J, with 18 bases in between.

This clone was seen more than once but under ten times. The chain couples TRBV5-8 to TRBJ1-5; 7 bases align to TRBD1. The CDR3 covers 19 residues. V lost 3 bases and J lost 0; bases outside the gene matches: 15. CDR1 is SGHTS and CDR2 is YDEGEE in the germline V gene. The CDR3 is CASSSQRQGLLGSNQPQHF. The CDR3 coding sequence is TGTGCCAGCAGCTCCCAGAGACAGGGTCTCCTTGGTAGCAATCAGCCCCAGCATTTT.

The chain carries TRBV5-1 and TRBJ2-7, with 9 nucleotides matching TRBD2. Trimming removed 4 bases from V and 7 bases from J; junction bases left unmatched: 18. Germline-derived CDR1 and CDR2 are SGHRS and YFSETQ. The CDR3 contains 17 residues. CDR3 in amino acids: CASSPLKRGGAAGEQYF. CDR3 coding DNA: TGCGCCAGCAGCCCTCTGAAACGCGGGGGGGCCGCGGGGGAGCAGTACTTC.

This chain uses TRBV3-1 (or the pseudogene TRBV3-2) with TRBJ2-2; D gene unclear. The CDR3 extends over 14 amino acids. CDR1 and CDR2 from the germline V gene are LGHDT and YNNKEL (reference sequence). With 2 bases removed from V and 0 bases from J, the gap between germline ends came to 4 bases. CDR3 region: CASSQHPNTGELFF. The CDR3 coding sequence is TGTGCCAGCAGCCAACATCCGAACACCGGGGAGCTGTTTTTT.

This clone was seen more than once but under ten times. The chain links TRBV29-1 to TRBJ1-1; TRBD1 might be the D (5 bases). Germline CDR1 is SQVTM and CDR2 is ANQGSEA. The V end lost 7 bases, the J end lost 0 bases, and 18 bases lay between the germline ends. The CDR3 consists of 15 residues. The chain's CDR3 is CSGAPGWGMNTEAFF. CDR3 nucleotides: TGCAGCGGCGCGCCAGGGTGGGGCATGAACACTGAAGCTTTCTTT.

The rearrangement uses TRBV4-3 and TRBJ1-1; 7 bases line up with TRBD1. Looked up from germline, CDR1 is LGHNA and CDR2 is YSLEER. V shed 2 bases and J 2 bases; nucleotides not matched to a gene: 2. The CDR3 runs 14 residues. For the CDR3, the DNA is TGCGCCAGCAGCCAACACAGGGGAAACACTGAAGCTTTCTTT. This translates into CASSQHRGNTEAFF.

CDR3 bases: TGCGCCAACCCGGGCTCGGGGGTTTGGGGTGAAAAACTGTTTTTT. Translated: CANPGSGVWGEKLFF. The chain links TRBV10-2 to TRBJ1-4, with a possible D match to TRBD1 (5 bases). Trimming removed 10 bases at V and 7 bases at J, with 22 bases between. This CDR3 has 15 residues. Per the germline V gene, CDR1 is WSHSY and CDR2 is SAAADI.

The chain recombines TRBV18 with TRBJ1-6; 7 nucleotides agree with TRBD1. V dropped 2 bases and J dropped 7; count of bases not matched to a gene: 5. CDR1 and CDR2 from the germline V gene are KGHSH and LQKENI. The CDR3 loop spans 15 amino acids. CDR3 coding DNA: TGTGCCAGCTCACCAGTCGGGACAGAGAATTCACCCCTCCACTTT. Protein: CASSPVGTENSPLHF.

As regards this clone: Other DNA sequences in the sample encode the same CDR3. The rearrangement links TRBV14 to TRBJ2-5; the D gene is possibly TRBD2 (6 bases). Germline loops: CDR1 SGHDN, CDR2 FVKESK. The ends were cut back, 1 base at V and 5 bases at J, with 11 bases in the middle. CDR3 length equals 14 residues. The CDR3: CASSQVGGSETQYF. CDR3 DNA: TGTGCCAGCAGCCAAGTTGGAGGGTCCGAGACCCAGTACTTC.

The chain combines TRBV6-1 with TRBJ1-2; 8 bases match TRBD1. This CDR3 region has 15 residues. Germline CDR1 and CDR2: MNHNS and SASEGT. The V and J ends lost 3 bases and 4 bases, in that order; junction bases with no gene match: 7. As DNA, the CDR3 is TGTGCCAGCAGTGACCAGACAGGGGACCTCTATGGCTACACCTTC. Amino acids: CASSDQTGDLYGYTF.

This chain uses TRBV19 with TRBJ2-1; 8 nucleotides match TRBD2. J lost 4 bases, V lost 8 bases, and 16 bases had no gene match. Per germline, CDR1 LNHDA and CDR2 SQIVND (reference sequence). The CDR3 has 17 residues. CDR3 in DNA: TGTGCCAGTGGCCCCCAGGGGCCTAGCGGGTATTACAATGAGCAGTTCTTC. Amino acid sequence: CASGPQGPSGYYNEQFF. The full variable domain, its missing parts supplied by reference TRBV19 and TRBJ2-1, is DGGITQSPKYLFRKEGQNVTLSCEQNLNHDAMYWYRQDPGQGLRLIYYSQIVNDFQKGDIAEGYSVSREKKESFPLTVTSAQKNPTAFYLCASGPQGPSGYYNEQFFGPGTRLTVL.

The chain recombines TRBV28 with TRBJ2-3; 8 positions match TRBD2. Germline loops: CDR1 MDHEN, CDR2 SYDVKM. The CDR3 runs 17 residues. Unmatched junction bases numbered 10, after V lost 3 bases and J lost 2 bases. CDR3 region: CASSLGGTSLPTDTQYF. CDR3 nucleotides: TGTGCCAGCAGTTTGGGGGGGACTAGTTTACCCACAGATACGCAGTATTTT.

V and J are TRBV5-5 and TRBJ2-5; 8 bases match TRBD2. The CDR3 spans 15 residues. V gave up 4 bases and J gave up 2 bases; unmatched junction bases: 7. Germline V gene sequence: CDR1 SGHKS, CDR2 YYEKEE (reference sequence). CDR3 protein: CASSRKLAGQETQYF. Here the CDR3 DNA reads TGTGCCAGCAGCCGGAAGCTAGCGGGTCAAGAGACCCAGTACTTC.

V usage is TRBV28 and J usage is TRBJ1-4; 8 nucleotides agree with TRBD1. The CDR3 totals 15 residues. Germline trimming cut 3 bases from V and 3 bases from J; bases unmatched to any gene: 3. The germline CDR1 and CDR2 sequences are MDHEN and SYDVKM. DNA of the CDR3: TGTGCCAGCAGTTTCCAGGGGGCGGCTAATGAAAAACTGTTTTTT. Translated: CASSFQGAANEKLFF.

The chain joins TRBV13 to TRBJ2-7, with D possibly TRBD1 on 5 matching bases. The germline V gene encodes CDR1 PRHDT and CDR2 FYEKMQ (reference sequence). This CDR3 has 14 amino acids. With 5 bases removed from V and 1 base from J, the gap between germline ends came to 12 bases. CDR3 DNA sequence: TGTGCCAGCAGCAGAACGACAGTTTCCTACGAGCAGTACTTC. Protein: CASSRTTVSYEQYF.

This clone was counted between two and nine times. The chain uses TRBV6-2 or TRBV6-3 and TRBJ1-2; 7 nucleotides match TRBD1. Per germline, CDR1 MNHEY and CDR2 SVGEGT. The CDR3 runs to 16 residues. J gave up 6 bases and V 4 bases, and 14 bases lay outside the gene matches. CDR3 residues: CASSSPLARQGDGYTF. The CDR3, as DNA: TGTGCCAGCAGTTCCCCTCTAGCTCGACAGGGCGATGGCTACACCTTC.

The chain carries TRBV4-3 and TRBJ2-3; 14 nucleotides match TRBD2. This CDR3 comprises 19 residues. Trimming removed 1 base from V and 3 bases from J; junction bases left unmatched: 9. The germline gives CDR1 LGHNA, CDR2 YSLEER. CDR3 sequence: CASSQGGTSGSMGTDTQYF. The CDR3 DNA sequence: TGCGCCAGCAGCCAAGGCGGGACTAGCGGGAGCATGGGTACAGATACGCAGTATTTT.

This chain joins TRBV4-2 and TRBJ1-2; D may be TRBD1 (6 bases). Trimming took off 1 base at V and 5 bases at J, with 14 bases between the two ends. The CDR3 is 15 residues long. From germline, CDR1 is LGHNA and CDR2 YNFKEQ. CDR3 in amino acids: CASSQARTDSYGYTF. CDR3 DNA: TGTGCCAGCAGCCAAGCCCGGACAGACTCATATGGCTACACCTTC.

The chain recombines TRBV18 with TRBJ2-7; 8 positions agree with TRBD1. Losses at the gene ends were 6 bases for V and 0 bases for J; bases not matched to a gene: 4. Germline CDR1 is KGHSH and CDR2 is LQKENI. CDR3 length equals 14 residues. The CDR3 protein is CASSRDRSSYEQYF. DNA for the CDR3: TGTGCCAGCTCCAGGGACAGGAGCTCCTACGAGCAGTACTTC.

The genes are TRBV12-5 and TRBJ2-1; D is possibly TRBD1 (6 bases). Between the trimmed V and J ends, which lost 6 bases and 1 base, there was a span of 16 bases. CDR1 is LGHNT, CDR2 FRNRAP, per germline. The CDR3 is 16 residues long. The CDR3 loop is CASGPSRGGSYNEQFF. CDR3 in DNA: TGTGCTAGTGGGCCCTCCAGGGGTGGGTCCTACAATGAGCAGTTCTTC.

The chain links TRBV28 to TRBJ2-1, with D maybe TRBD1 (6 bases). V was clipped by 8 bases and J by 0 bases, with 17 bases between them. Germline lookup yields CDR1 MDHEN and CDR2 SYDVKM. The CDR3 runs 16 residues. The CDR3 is CASGPPRGSSYNEQFF. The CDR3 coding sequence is TGTGCCAGCGGCCCCCCGAGGGGGAGCTCCTACAATGAGCAGTTCTTC.

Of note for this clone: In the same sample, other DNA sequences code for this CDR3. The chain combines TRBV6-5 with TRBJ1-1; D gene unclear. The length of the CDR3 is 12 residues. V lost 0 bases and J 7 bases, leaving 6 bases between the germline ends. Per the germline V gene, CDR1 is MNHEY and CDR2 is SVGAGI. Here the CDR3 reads CASSYSRGEAFF. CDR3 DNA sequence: TGTGCCAGCAGTTACTCCCGGGGTGAAGCTTTCTTT.